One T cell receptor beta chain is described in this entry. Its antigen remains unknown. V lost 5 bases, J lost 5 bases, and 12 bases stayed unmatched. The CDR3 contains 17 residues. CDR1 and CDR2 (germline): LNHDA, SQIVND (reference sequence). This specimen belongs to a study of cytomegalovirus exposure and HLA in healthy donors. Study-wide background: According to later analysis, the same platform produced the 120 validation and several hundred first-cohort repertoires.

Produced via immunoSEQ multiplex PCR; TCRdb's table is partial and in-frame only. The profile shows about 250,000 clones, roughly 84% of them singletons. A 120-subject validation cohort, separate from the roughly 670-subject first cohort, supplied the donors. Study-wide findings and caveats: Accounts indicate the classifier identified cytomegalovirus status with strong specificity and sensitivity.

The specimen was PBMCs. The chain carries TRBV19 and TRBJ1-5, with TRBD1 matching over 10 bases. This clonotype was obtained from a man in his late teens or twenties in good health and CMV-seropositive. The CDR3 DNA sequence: TGTGCCAGTAGTCCCCCCAGACAGGGGGCCTTCGATCAGCCCCAGCATTTT. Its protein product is CASSPPRQGAFDQPQHF.